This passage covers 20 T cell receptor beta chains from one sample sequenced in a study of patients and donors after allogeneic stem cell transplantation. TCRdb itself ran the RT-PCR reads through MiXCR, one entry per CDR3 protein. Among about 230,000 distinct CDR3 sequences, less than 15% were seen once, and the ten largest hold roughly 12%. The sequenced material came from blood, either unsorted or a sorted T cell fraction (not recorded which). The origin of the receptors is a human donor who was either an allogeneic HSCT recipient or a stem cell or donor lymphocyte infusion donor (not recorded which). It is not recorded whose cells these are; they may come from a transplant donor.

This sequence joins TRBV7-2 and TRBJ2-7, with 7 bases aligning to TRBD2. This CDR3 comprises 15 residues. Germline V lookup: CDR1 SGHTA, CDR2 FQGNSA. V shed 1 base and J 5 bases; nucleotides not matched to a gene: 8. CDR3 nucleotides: TGTGCCAGCAGCTTAGTGGGGGGGGGGATCCACGAGCAGTACTTC. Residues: CASSLVGGGIHEQYF.

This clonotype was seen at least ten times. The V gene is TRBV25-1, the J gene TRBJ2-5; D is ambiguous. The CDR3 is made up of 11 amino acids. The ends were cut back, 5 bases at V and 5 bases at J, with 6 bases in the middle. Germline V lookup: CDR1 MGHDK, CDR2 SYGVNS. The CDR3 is CASSIWETQYF. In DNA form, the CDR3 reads TGTGCCAGCAGTATCTGGGAGACCCAGTACTTC.

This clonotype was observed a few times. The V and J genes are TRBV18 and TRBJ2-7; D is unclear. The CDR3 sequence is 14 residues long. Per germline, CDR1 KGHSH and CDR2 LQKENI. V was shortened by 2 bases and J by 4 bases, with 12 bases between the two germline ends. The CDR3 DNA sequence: TGTGCCAGCTCACCAGGCAGTTCTCTATACGAGCAGTACTTC. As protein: CASSPGSSLYEQYF.

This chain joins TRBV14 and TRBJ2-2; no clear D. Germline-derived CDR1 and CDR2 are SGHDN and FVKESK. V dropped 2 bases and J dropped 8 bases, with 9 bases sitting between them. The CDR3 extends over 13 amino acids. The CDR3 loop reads CASSQLVFGELFF. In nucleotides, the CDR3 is TGTGCCAGCAGCCAATTGGTATTTGGGGAGCTGTTTTTT. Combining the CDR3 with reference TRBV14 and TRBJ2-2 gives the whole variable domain EAGVTQFPSHSVIEKGQTVTLRCDPISGHDNLYWYRRVMGKEIKFLLHFVKESKQDESGMPNNRFLAERTGGTYSTLKVQPAELEDSGVYFCASSQLVFGELFFGEGSRLTVL.

The CDR3 region has the DNA TGTGCCAGCAGCCCATCTGACCTAGTCGACAGGGTTAAGACCCAGTACTTC. It codes for CASSPSDLVDRVKTQYF. The V gene is TRBV7-8, the J gene TRBJ2-5; TRBD1 matches 7 bases. The CDR3 contains 17 residues. Germline values: CDR1 SGHVS, CDR2 FQNEAQ. J gave up 6 bases and V 5 bases, and 18 bases lay outside the gene matches.

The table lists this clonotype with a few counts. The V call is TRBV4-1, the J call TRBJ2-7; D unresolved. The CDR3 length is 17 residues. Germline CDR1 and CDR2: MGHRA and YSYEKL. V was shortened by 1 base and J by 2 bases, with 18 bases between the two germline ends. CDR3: CASSQADFIGNPYEQYF. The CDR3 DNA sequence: TGCGCCAGCAGCCAAGCCGACTTTATTGGTAACCCCTACGAGCAGTACTTC.

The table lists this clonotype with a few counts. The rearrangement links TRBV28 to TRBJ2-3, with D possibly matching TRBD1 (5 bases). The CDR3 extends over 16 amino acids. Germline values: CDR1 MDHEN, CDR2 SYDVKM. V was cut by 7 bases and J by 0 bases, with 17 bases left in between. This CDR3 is CASTDMGRVSTDTQYF. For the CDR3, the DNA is TGTGCCAGCACCGATATGGGCAGGGTCAGCACAGATACGCAGTATTTT.

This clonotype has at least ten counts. The CDR3 DNA is TGTGCCAGCAGCCGTAACGGGCTCAAACAAAATTCACCCCTCCACTTT. It is translated as CASSRNGLKQNSPLHF. The V call is TRBV2, the J call TRBJ1-6; D is unclear. Looked up from germline, CDR1 is SNHLY and CDR2 is FYNNEI. V gave up 6 bases and J gave up 7 bases, with 19 bases separating them. The CDR3 is 16 residues long.

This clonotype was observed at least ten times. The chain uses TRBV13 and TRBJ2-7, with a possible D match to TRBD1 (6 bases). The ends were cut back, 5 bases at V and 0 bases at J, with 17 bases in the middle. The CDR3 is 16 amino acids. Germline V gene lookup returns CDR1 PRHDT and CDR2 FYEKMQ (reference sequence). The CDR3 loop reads CASSRIWDTSSYEQYF. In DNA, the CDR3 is TGTGCCAGCAGCCGAATCTGGGACACGAGCTCCTACGAGCAGTACTTC.

In DNA form, the CDR3 reads TGTGCCAGCAGCCAGGCCGGAGGGACCACTGAAGCTTTCTTT. Protein product: CASSQAGGTTEAFF. The chain links TRBV3-1 to TRBJ1-1; D is perhaps TRBD1 (5 bases). This CDR3 is 14 amino acids long. Germline-derived CDR1 and CDR2 are LGHDT and YNNKEL (reference sequence). V was shortened by 3 bases and J by 4 bases, with 12 bases between the two germline ends.

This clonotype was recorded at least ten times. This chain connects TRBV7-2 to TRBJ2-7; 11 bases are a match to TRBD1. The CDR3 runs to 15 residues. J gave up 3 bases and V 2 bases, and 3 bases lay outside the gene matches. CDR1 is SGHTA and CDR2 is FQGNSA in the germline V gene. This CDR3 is CASSLRGTGGYEQYF. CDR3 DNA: TGTGCCAGCAGCTTAAGAGGGACAGGGGGCTACGAGCAGTACTTC.

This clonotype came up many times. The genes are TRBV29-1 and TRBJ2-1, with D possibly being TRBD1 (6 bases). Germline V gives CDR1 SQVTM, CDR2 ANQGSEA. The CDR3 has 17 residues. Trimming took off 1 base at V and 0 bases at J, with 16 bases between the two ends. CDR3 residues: CSVEVGQIDYSYNEQFF. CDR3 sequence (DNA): TGCAGCGTTGAAGTGGGACAAATTGATTACTCCTACAATGAGCAGTTCTTC.

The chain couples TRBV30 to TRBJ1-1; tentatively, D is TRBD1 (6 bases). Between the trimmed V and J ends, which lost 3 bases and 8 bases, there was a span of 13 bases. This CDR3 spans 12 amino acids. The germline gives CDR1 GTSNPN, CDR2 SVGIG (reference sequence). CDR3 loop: CAWREQGTEAFF. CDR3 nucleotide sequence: TGTGCCTGGAGGGAACAGGGTACCGAAGCTTTCTTT.

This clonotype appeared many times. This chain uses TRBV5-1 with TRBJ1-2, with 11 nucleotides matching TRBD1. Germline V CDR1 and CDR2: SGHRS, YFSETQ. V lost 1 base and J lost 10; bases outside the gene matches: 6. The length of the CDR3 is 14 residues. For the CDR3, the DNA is TGCGCCAGCAGCTTGCCGGGACAGGGGGGAGACTACACCTTC. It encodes CASSLPGQGGDYTF. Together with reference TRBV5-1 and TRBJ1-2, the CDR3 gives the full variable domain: KAGVTQTPRYLIKTRGQQVTLSCSPISGHRSVSWYQQTPGQGLQFLFEYFSETQRNKGNFPGRFSGRQFSNSRSEMNVSTLELGDSALYLCASSLPGQGGDYTFGSGTRLTVV.

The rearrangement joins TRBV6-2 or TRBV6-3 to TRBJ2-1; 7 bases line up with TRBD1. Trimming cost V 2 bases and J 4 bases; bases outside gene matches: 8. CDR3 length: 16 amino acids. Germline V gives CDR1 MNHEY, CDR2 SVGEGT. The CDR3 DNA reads TGTGCCAGCAGTTACAGGGGGCAACATGTTTACAATGAGCAGTTCTTC. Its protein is CASSYRGQHVYNEQFF.

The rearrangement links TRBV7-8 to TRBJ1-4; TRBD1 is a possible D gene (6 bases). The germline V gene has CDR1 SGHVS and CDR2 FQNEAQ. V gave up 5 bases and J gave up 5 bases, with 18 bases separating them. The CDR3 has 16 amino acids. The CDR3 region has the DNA TGTGCCAGCAGCGAGCGCAGGGGCCAGACGAATGAAAAACTGTTTTTT. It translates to CASSERRGQTNEKLFF.

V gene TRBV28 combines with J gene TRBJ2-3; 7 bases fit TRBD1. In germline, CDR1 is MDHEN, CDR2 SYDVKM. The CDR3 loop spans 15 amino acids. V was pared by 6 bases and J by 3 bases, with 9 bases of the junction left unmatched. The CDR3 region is CASSVRGRGTDTQYF. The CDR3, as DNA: TGTGCCAGCAGCGTAAGGGGGCGCGGGACAGATACGCAGTATTTT.

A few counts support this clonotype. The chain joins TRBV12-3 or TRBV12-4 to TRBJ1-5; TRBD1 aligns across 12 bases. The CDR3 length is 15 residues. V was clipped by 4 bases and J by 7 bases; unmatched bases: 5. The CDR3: CASSWDRGHQQPQHF. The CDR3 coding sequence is TGTGCCAGCAGTTGGGACAGGGGGCATCAGCAGCCCCAGCATTTT.

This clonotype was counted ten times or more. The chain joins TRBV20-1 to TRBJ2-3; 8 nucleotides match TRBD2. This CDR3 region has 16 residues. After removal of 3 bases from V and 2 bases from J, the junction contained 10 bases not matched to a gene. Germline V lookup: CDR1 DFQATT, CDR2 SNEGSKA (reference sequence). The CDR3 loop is CSASPLLAADTDTQYF. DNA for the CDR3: TGCAGTGCTAGCCCATTACTAGCGGCAGACACAGATACGCAGTATTTT.

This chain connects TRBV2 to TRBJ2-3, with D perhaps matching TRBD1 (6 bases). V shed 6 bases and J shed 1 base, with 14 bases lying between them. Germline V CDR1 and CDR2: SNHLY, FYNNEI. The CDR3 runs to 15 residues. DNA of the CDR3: TGTGCCAGCAGGCAACAGGGTAGGGGCACAGATACGCAGTATTTT. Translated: CASRQQGRGTDTQYF. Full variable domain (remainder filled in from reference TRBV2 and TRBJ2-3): EPEVTQTPSHQVTQMGQEVILRCVPISNHLYFYWYRQILGQKVEFLVSFYNNEISEKSEIFDDQFSVERPDGSNFTLKIRSTKLEDSAMYFCASRQQGRGTDTQYFGPGTRLTVL.